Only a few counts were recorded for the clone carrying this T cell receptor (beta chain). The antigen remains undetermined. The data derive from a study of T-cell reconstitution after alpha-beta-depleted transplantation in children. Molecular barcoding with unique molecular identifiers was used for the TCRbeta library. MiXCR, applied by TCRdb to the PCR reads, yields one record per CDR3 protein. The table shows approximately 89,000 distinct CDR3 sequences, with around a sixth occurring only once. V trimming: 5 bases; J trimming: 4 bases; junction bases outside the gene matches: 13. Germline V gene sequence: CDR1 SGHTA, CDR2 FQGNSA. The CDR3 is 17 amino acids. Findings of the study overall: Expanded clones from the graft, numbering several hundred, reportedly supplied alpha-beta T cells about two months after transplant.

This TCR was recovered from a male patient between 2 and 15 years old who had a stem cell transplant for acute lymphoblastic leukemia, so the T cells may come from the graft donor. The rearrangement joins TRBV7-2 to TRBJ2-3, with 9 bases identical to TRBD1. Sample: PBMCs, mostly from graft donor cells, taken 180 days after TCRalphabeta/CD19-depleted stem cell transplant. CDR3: CASSQQGQGFVADTQYF. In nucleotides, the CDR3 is TGTGCCAGCAGCCAACAAGGACAGGGGTTTGTTGCAGATACGCAGTATTTT.